Here is one T cell receptor beta chain with its context. The sample is drawn from a study of cytomegalovirus exposure and HLA in healthy donors. The germline V gene has CDR1 MNHEY and CDR2 SMNVEV (reference sequence). This CDR3 contains 14 residues. Between the trimmed V and J ends, which lost 4 bases and 4 bases, there was a span of 13 bases. PCR primers comprised 60 Vbeta and 13 Jbeta primers. The protocol was immunoSEQ multiplex PCR, while the TCRdb copy is restricted to in-frame clones and leaves out a portion. Altogether 150,000 to 200,000 clones are present, 81% being singletons, with the ten largest covering roughly 5%.

The chain uses TRBV27 and TRBJ1-2, with D perhaps matching TRBD1 (5 bases). The source is a woman aged 18-30 years in good health and CMV-seropositive. Material: PBMCs. In nucleotides, the CDR3 is TGTGCCAGCAGTTCAGGAGGGGTTAGCTATGGCTACACCTTC. This codes for CASSSGGVSYGYTF.